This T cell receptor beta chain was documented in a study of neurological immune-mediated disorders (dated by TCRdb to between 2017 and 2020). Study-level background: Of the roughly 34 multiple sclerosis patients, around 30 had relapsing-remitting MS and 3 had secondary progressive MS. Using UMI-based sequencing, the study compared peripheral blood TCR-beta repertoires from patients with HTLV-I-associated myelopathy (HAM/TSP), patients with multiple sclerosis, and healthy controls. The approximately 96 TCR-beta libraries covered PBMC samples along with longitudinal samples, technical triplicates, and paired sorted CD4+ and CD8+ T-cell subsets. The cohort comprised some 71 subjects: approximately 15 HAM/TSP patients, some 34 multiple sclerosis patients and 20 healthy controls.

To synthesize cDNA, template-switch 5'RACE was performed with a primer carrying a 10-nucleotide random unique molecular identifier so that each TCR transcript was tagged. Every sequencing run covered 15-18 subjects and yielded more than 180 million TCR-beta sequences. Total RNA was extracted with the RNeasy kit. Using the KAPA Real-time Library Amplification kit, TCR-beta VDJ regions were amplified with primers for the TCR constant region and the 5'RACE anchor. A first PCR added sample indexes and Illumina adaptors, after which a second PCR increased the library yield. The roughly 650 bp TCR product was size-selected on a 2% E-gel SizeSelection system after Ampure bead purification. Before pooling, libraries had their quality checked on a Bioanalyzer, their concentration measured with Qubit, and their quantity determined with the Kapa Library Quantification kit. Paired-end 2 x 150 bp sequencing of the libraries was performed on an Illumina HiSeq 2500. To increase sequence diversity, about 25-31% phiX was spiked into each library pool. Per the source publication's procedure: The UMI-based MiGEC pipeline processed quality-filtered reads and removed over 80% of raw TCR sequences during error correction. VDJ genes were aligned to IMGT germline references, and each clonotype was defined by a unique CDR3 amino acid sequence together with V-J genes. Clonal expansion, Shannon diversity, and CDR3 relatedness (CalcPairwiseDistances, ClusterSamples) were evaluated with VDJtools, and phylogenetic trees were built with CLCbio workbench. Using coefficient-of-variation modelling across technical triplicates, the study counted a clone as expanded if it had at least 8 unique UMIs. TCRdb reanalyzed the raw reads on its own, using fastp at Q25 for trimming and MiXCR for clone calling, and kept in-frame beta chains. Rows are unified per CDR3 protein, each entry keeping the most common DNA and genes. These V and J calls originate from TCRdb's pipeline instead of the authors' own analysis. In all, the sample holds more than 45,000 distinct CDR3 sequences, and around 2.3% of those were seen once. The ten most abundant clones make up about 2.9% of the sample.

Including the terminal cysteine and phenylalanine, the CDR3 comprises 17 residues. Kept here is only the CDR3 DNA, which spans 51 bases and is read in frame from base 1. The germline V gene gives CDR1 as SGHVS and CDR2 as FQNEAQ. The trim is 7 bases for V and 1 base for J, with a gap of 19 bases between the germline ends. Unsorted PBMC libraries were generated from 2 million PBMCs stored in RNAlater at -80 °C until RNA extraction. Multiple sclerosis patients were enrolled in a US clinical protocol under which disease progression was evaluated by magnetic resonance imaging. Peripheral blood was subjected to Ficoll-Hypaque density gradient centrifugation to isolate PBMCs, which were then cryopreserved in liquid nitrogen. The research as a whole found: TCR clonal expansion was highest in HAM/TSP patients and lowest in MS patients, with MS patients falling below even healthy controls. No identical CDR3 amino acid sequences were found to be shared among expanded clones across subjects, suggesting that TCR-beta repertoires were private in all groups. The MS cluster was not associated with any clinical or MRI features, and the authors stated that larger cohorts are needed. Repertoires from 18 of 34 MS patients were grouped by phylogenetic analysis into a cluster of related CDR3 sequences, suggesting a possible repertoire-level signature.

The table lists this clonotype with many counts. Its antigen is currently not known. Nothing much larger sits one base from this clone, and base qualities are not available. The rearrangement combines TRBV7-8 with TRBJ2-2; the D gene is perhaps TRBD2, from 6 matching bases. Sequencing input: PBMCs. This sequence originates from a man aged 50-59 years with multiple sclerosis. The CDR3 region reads CASISPAGLLNTGELFF. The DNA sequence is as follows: TGTGCCAGCATATCGCCCGCGGGACTTTTGAACACCGGGGAGCTGTTTTTT.